This T cell receptor (beta chain) is from a study of a mutant IDH1 vaccine in newly diagnosed glioma (dated by TCRdb to 2020 to 2023). As for the study more broadly: Of the 30 to 35 treated patients, roughly 60% were male and about 40% were female, and a mean age of roughly 41 years was recorded. Peripheral blood samples were drawn at six visits, namely V03 (baseline), V05, V07, V10, V12 and V13. Before enrollment, patients had received standard therapy of radiotherapy alone, temozolomide alone, or radiochemotherapy with temozolomide; most received the combination. For exploratory analyses, longitudinal TCRB deep sequencing was carried out in about 25 treated patients wherever samples were available. Beyond this particular receptor, the publication reports: The authors stated that sample limitations prevented analyses of patient blood samples from being reproduced. Selection of PBMC samples for TCRB deep sequencing was based on availability. Vaccine-induced immune responses across multiple MHC alleles were detected in 93.3% of patients. Pseudoprogression appeared unrelated to alterations in the top peripheral T cell clonotypes detected by TCRB sequencing.

Comment on this clone: The target of this receptor is not known. The sample holds no much larger clone one base away, and base qualities are not on file.

Library preparation was by the immunoSEQ multiplex PCR assay. The hsTCRB Kit was used according to the manufacturer's protocol to amplify rearranged TCR beta chain sequences. Sequencing of TCRB libraries was carried out on an Illumina MiSeq. The authors' pipeline ran thus. The kit vendor's proprietary platform handled demultiplexing, trimming and gene mapping. TCRdb stores this immuneACCESS table with in-frame sequences only. Part of the clones is absent; in the studies checked, under half of the shortfall reflects unresolved V genes, and no reason is known for the rest. For V, J and clone size, that table is used; D and trimming come from the DNA. The sample table holds 75,000 to 100,000 clones, of which about 80% were seen once. The ten largest clones represent about 5.1% of the sample. In the germline V gene, CDR1 corresponds to MNHEY and CDR2 to SVGAGI. Deletion took 0 bases off V and 11 bases off J, with a span of 5 bases between the germline ends. The CDR3 runs 12 amino acids, cysteine and phenylalanine included. Of all the DNA, just the CDR3 is kept, 36 bases in frame from base 1.

The sample's time point label, decoded: baseline, week 1 (first vaccination visit). Taken with the paper, the label for treatment or condition translates to: pre-vaccination baseline after standard-of-care therapy. Newly diagnosed WHO grade 3 or 4 IDH1-mutant astrocytomas showing loss of nuclear ATRX were present in the donors. The samples were drawn from NOA16, a multicentre, single-arm, open-label phase I trial in Germany that tested a mutant IDH1 peptide vaccine in humans for the first time. Blood drawn at visit V03 was used as the baseline sample for immunogenicity testing. Genomic DNA for TCRB sequencing was isolated from EDTA blood with the DNeasy Blood and Tissue Kit.

The chain was built from TRBV6-5 and TRBJ1-6, with no confidently assigned D gene. Sequencing used PBMCs, obtained from a glioma patient treated with radiotherapy, temozolomide or both. This receptor was taken from a middle-aged man with glioma. Some clones in this sample may be carry-over from other donors' samples. The CDR3 loop reads CASSYSETPLHF. The sequenced DNA: TGTGCCAGCAGTTACTCGGAGACACCCCTCCACTTT.